This TCR beta chain appears in the sequencing data of a study of response to subunit inactivated influenza vaccine. This CDR3 spans 14 amino acids. V lost 8 bases and J lost 4, with 12 bases in between. Germline loops: CDR1 SGHAT, CDR2 FQNNGV. General study findings and limits: Seasonal influenza vaccination, on each occasion, was suggested by the authors to recruit few new T cells.

This clonotype occurred a few times. Its antigen is not known. Each CDR3 protein is one row after TCRdb ran MiXCR on the RT-PCR reads. Here the sample spans about 800,000 distinct CDR3 sequences, 21% being singletons. The receptor was derived from a man aged 50-60 years who received an inactivated influenza vaccine. This sample comprised PBMCs from blood, obtained roughly 5 days after vaccination. This sequence joins TRBV11-2 and TRBJ2-6; D gene ambiguous. The DNA for the CDR3 is TGTGCCAGCGGACCGGTGAAAGGGGCCAACGTCCTGACTTTC. Translating it yields CASGPVKGANVLTF.